This TCR beta chain was obtained from a study of T cells in Graves' hyperthyroidism and ophthalmopathy. Study at large: Blood was drawn when the patient was first diagnosed and still untreated. Study findings and constraints: Ophthalmopathy stood apart from stable hyperthyroidism in a 13 V-J model. Expanded thyroid clonotypes (above 0.001) were mostly also found in blood.

As regards this clonotype: The antigen is unknown.

Ophthalmopathy patients all had a Clinical Activity Score of at least 3, a NOSPECS grade of at least 4 and disease under 3 months old. RNA transcripts served as the template for amplifying TCR beta CDR3 regions. HTBI primers were used for first-round RT-PCR of the TCR CDR3. Via MiXCR, TCRdb re-called the multiplex PCR reads, giving one row per CDR3 protein. The profile shows more than 300,000 distinct CDR3 sequences, approximately 17% of them singletons. This CDR3 has 17 residues. Germline-derived CDR1 and CDR2 are KGHDR and SFDVKD. J lost 4 bases, V lost 3 bases, and 8 bases had no gene match. This chain uses TRBV24-1 with TRBJ2-5; 12 bases map to TRBD2. This TCR was sampled from a young man with Graves' ophthalmopathy. The sequencing sample was made of blood. Written as DNA, the CDR3 is TGTGCCACCAGTGATCCTCTAGCGGGGGGGCCGGGAGAGACCCAGTACTTC. This translates into CATSDPLAGGPGETQYF.